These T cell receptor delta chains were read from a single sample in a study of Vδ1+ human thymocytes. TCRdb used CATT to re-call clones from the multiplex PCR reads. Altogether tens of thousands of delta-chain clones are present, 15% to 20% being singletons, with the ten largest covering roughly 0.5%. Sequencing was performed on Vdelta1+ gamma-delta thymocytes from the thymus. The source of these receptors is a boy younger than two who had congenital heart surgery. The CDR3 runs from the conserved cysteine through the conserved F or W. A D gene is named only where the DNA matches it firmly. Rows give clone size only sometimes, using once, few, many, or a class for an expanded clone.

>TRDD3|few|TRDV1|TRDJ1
CALGELVLRTGGYTDKLIF
TGTGCTCTTGGGGAACTCGTCCTGCGTACTGGGGGATACACCGATAAACTCATCTTT
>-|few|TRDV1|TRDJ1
CALGESPLMISDTDKLIF
TGTGCTCTTGGGGAAAGTCCTCTGATGATAAGTGACACCGATAAACTCATCTTT
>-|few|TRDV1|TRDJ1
CALGDGSYRTTDKLIF
TGTGCTCTTGGGGATGGATCGTATCGGACTACCGATAAACTCATCTTT
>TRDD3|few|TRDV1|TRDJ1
CALGVPEFTGGVTDKLIF
TGTGCTCTTGGGGTTCCCGAATTTACTGGGGGAGTCACCGATAAACTCATCTTT
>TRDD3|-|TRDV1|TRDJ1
CALGATSPSWGIPTYTDKLIF
TGTGCTCTGGGGGCTACGAGCCCGAGTTGGGGGATACCAACGTACACCGATAAACTCATCTTT
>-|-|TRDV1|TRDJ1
CALGEPTLDHLWVNTDKLIF
TGTGCTCTTGGGGAACCGACTTTGGACCACTTGTGGGTAAACACCGATAAACTCATCTTT
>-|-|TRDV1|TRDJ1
CALGELNFLRRTGGLLDKLIF
TGTGCTCTTGGGGAACTTAACTTCCTACGGCGTACTGGGGGCCTTCTCGATAAACTCATCTTT
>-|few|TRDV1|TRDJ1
CALGVTRSFLRWGSTDKLIF
TGTGCTCTTGGGGTTACAAGAAGCTTCCTCCGCTGGGGATCCACCGATAAACTCATCTTT
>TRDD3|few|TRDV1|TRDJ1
CALGEHAGWGIRGYTDKLIF
TGTGCTCTTGGGGAACATGCGGGCTGGGGGATACGGGGGTACACCGATAAACTCATCTTT
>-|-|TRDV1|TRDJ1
CALVVWVEDKLIF
TGTGCTCTTGTAGTCTGGGTCGAAGATAAACTCATCTTT
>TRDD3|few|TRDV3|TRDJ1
CASDPMGDLDKLIF
TGTGCCTCTGACCCAATGGGGGACCTCGATAAACTCATCTTT
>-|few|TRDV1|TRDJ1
CALGEPTYKGTCDDKLIF
TGTGCTCTTGGGGAACCTACCTATAAGGGAACATGCGACGATAAACTCATCTTT
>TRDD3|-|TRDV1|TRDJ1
CALGERVLPYWGMANKLIF
TGTGCTCTTGGGGAAAGGGTACTCCCCTACTGGGGGATGGCGAATAAACTCATCTTT
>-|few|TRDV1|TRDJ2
CALGAKIKYTNDLTAQLFF
TGTGCTCTTGGGGCCAAAATTAAGTATACTAACGATTTGACAGCACAACTCTTCTTT
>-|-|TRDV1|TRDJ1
CALGEVRHLPPESGYTDKLIF
TGTGCTCTTGGGGAAGTTCGCCACCTTCCCCCCGAATCCGGTTACACCGATAAACTCATCTTT
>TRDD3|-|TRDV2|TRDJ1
CACFSSYNRGIRFLAVTDKLIF
TGTGCCTGTTTTTCTTCCTACAACCGGGGGATACGTTTCCTGGCTGTCACCGATAAACTCATCTTT
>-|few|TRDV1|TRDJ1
CALGERKLLITDKLIF
TGTGCTCTTGGGGAACGTAAGTTACTGATCACCGATAAACTCATCTTT
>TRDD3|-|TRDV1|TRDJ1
CALGVRAFLGRLGDYRDKLIF
TGTGCTCTTGGGGTGAGGGCCTTCCTCGGACGTCTGGGGGATTATCGGGATAAACTCATCTTT
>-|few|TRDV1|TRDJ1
CALGGPTPLPGPVGLFHTDKLIF
TGTGCTCTTGGGGGCCCTACGCCGTTACCGGGGCCTGTGGGACTGTTCCACACCGATAAACTCATCTTT
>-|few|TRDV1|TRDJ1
CALGEPPSRIDLYTDKLIF
TGTGCTCTTGGGGAGCCCCCCTCTAGGATAGATTTGTACACCGATAAACTCATCTTT
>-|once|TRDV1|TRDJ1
CALGELLLEGMTDKLIF
TGTGCTCTTGGGGAACTTTTGCTGGAGGGGATGACCGATAAACTCATCTTT
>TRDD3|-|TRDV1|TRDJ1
CALGRCVAGGYANDKLIF
TGTGCTCTTGGTAGGTGTGTGGCTGGGGGATACGCTAACGATAAACTCATCTTT
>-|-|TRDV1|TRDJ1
CALGGYRLKYTDKLIF
TGTGCTCTTGGGGGCTACCGTCTCAAGTACACCGATAAACTCATCTTT